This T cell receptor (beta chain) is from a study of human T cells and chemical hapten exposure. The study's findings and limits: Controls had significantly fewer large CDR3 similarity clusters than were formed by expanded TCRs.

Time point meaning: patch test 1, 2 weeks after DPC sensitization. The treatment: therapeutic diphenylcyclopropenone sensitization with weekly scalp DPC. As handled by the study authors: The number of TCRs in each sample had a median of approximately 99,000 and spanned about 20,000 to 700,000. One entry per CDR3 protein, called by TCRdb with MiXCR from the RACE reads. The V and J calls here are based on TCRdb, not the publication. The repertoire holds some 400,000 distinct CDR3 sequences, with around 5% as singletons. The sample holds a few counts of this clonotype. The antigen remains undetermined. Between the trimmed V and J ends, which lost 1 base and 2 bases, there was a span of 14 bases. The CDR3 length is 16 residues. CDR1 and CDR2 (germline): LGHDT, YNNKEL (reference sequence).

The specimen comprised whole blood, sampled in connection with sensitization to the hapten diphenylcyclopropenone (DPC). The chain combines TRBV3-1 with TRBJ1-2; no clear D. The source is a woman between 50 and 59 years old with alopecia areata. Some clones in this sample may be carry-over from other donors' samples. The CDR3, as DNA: TGTGCCAGCAGCCAAGGAACTAGTCCCAGAAACTATGGCTACACCTTC. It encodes CASSQGTSPRNYGYTF.